The sequence of this T cell receptor (beta chain) was determined in a study of T cell responses to AZD1222 COVID-19 vaccine. Whole-study results and caveats: The study reported that nearly half of spike-specific TCRs target unmutated variant regions.

Points on this clone: Its target is unknown.

V lost 7 bases, J lost 2 bases, and 13 bases lay in between. The germline CDR1 and CDR2 sequences are SGHRS and YFSETQ. The CDR3 has 13 residues. Assay used: immunoSEQ multiplex PCR; TCRdb lists only in-frame clones, some missing. The table lists around 100,000 clones, 80% to 90% of them singletons. The clonotype comes from an adult in good health. Sequences were derived from peripheral blood, sampled on day 0 of AZD1222 vaccination. V and J are TRBV5-1 and TRBJ2-7, with D possibly TRBD2 on 5 matching bases. The CDR3 region has the DNA TGCGCCAGCGGCCGGGGAGAAACCTACGAGCAGTACTTC. Protein sequence: CASGRGETYEQYF.